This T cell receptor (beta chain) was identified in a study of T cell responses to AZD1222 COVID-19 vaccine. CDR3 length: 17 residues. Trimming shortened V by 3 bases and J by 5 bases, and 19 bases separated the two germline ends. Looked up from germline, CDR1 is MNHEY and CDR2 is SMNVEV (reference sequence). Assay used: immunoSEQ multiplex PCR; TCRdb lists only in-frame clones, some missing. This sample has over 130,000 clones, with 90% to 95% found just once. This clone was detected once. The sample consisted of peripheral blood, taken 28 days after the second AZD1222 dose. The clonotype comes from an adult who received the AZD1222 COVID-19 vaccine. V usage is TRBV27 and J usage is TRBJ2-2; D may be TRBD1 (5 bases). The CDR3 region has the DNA TGTGCCAGCAGTTTCGGAGTTCAGGGTCGCAGAACCGGGGAGCTGTTTTTT. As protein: CASSFGVQGRRTGELFF.